The clone carrying this T cell receptor beta chain occurred a few times. Its antigen is unknown. This entry is derived from a study of OX40 agonist ivuxolimab in advanced cancers. Study-wide background: Intravenous ivuxolimab at 0.01 to 10 mg/kg was given to patients every 2 weeks. Three patients got partial responses; one had hepatocellular carcinoma and two had cutaneous melanoma. Findings of the study overall: Near-lowest levels of clonal expansion characterized partial responders at 0.1-3.0 mg/kg.

The timepoints at which blood was sampled were baseline, cycle 4 day 1, and cycle 7 day 1. The V end was cut by 3 bases, the J end by 2 bases, with 9 bases between. In germline, CDR1 is SGHNT, CDR2 YYREEE (reference sequence). This CDR3 has 15 residues. The method was immunoSEQ multiplex PCR; TCRdb's version includes in-frame clones alone and lacks a portion of them. The table includes more than 35,000 clones, around 77% detected once. The chain combines TRBV5-4 with TRBJ2-6; TRBD1 might be the D (6 bases). The source is an adult with an advanced solid tumor such as melanoma, head and neck, liver or kidney cancer. This sample comprised CD4+ or CD8+ T cells sorted from blood, obtained in a trial of the OX40 agonist ivuxolimab. The DNA for the CDR3 is TGTGCCAGCAGCTCACAGGGAGCTGGGGCCAACGTCCTGACTTTC. This encodes CASSSQGAGANVLTF.